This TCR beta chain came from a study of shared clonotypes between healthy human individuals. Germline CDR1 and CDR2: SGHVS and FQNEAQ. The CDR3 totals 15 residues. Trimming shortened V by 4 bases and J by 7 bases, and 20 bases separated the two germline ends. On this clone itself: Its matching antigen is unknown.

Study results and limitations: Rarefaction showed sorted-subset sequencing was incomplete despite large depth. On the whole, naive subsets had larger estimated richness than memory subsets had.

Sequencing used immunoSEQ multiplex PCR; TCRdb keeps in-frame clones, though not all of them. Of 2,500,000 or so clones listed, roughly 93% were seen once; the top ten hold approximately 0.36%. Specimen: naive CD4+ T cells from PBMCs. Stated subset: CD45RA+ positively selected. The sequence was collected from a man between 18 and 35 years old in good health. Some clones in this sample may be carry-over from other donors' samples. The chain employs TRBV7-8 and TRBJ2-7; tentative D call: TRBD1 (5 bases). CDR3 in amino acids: CASSYGTPGSWEQYF. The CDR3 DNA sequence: TGTGCCAGCAGCTACGGAACCCCAGGGTCCTGGGAGCAGTACTTC. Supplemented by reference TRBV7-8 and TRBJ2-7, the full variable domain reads GAGVSQSPRYKVAKRGQDVALRCDPISGHVSLFWYQQALGQGPEFLTYFQNEAQLDKSGLPSDRFFAERPEGSVSTLKIQRTQQEDSAVYLCASSYGTPGSWEQYFGPGTRLTVT.